Following are 8 T cell receptor beta chains from one sample sequenced in a study of blood T cell repertoires in COVID-19. Produced via immunoSEQ multiplex PCR; TCRdb's table is partial and in-frame only. The data contain 200,000 to 300,000 clones, 70% to 90% of them singletons. Sequencing used peripheral blood. Source of these receptors: a woman in her thirties or forties with acute or convalescent COVID-19.

This rearrangement joins TRBV19 to TRBJ1-2; 7 nucleotides align to TRBD1. V shed 6 bases and J 4 bases; nucleotides not matched to a gene: 8. Per germline, CDR1 LNHDA and CDR2 SQIVND (reference sequence). This CDR3 has 14 residues. The DNA of the CDR3 is TGTGCCAGTAGCCTAGACCGGGACAGCTATGGCTACACCTTC. This encodes CASSLDRDSYGYTF.

The rearrangement uses TRBV7-6 and TRBJ2-1; 11 bases are a match to TRBD2. Germline CDR1 SGHVS, CDR2 FNYEAQ. CDR3 size: 15 residues. V dropped 5 bases and J dropped 4; count of bases not matched to a gene: 4. The CDR3 DNA follows: TGTGCCAGCAGCGTGACTAGCGGGGCATACAATGAGCAGTTCTTC. Its translation is CASSVTSGAYNEQFF.

J is TRBJ1-3 and V is TRBV6-1; TRBD1 matches at 7 bases. CDR3 length: 15 residues. V was pared by 2 bases and J by 4 bases, with 5 bases of the junction left unmatched. Germline values: CDR1 MNHNS, CDR2 SASEGT. The CDR3 bases are TGTGCCAGCAGTGAATATCAGACAGGGGGAAACACCATATATTTT. Translation: CASSEYQTGGNTIYF.

This rearrangement joins TRBV5-6 to TRBJ2-4; D not resolved. V shed 0 bases and J shed 5 bases, with 3 bases lying between them. This CDR3 has 12 amino acids. The V gene's germline CDR1 is SGHDT and CDR2 YYEEEE. The CDR3 loop is CASSLAQNIQYF. DNA of the CDR3: TGTGCCAGCAGCTTGGCTCAAAACATTCAGTACTTC.

This chain joins TRBV7-8 and TRBJ1-5, with TRBD1 matching over 9 bases. The junction had 6 bases not matched to a gene; V was cut back by 1 base and J by 2 bases. Germline CDR1 is SGHVS and CDR2 is FQNEAQ. The CDR3 runs 17 residues. CDR3 nucleotide sequence: TGTGCCAGCAGCTTAGAGGGGACAGGGAGCCGCAATCAGCCCCAGCATTTT. Amino acids: CASSLEGTGSRNQPQHF. The whole variable domain, filled in from reference TRBV7-8 and TRBJ1-5, reads GAGVSQSPRYKVAKRGQDVALRCDPISGHVSLFWYQQALGQGPEFLTYFQNEAQLDKSGLPSDRFFAERPEGSVSTLKIQRTQQEDSAVYLCASSLEGTGSRNQPQHFGDGTRLSIL.

The genes are TRBV10-1 and TRBJ2-3, with 10 bases identical to TRBD2. CDR3 length: 15 amino acids. The junction had 1 base not matched to a gene; V was cut back by 4 bases and J by 0 bases. CDR1 is WNHNN, CDR2 SYGVQD, per germline (reference sequence). The CDR3 sequence is CASSVLAGSTDTQYF. CDR3 nucleotide sequence: TGCGCCAGCAGTGTACTAGCGGGGAGCACAGATACGCAGTATTTT.

The CDR3 protein is CATQEEGIANQPQHF. CDR3 sequence (DNA): TGTGCCACCCAAGAGGAGGGGATTGCCAATCAGCCCCAGCATTTT. The chain is built from TRBV2 and TRBJ1-5; D is possibly TRBD1 (5 bases). The V end was cut by 10 bases, the J end by 3 bases, with 19 bases between. Per the germline V gene, CDR1 is SNHLY and CDR2 is FYNNEI. The CDR3 contains 15 residues.

Comment on this clone: Other nucleotide sequences in the sample specify the same CDR3. The chain has TRBV9 and TRBJ1-6; possibly TRBD1 for D (6 bases). Trimming cost V 2 bases and J 5 bases, with 8 bases left between them. This CDR3 region has 14 residues. Germline V CDR1 and CDR2: SGDLS, YYNGEE. DNA for the CDR3: TGTGCCAGCAGCGTTCGGACAGATAATTCACCCCTCCACTTT. This codes for CASSVRTDNSPLHF. Drawing the rest from reference TRBV9 and TRBJ1-6, the complete variable domain is DSGVTQTPKHLITATGQRVTLRCSPRSGDLSVYWYQQSLDQGLQFLIQYYNGEERAKGNILERFSAQQFPDLHSELNLSSLELGDSALYFCASSVRTDNSPLHFGNGTRLTVT.